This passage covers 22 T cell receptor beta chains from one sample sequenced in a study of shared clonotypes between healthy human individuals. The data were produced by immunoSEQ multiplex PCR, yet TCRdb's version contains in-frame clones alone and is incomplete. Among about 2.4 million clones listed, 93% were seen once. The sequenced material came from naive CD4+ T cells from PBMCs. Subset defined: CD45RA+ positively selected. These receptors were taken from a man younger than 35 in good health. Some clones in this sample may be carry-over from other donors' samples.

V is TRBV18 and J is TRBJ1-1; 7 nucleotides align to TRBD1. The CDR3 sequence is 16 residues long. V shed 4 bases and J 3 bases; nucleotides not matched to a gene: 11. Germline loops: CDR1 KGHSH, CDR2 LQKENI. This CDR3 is CASSLVMGQGDTEAFF. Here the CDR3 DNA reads TGTGCCAGCTCACTAGTAATGGGGCAGGGGGACACTGAAGCTTTCTTT. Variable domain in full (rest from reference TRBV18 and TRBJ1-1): NAGVMQNPRHLVRRRGQEARLRCSPMKGHSHVYWYRQLPEEGLKFMVYLQKENIIDESGMPKERFSAEFPKEGPSILRIQQVVRGDSAAYFCASSLVMGQGDTEAFFGQGTRLTVV.

The CDR3 DNA sequence: TGTGCCAGCACCCGGACAGACAAAGAGACCCAGTACTTC. Translation: CASTRTDKETQYF. The chain couples TRBV28 to TRBJ2-5; TRBD1 is a possible D gene (6 bases). CDR1 and CDR2 from the germline V gene are MDHEN and SYDVKM. This CDR3 has 13 amino acids. V was shortened by 7 bases and J by 3 bases, with 12 bases between the two germline ends. The full variable domain, with the rest looked up from reference TRBV28 and TRBJ2-5, is DVKVTQSSRYLVKRTGEKVFLECVQDMDHENMFWYRQDPGLGLRLIYFSYDVKMKEKGDIPEGYSVSREKKERFSLILESASTNQTSMYLCASTRTDKETQYFGPGTRLLVL.

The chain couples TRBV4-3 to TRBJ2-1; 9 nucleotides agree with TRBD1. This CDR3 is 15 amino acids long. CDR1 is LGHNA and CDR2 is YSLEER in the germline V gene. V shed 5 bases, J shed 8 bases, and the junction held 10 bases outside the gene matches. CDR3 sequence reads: CASSNDRGVWDEQFF. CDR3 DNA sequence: TGCGCCAGCAGCAATGACAGGGGGGTTTGGGATGAGCAGTTCTTC.

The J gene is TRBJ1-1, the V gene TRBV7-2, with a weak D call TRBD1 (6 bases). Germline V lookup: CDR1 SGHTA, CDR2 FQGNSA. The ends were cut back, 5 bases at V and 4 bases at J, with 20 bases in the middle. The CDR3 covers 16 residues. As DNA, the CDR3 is TGTGCCAGCAGCCCGACCCGGCAGCAGGGGACCACTGAAGCTTTCTTT. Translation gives CASSPTRQQGTTEAFF.

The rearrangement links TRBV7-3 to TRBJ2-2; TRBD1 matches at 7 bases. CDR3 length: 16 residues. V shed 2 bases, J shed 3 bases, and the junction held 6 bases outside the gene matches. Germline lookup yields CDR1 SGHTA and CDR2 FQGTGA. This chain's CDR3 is CASSLVGTADTGELFF. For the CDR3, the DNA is TGTGCCAGCAGCTTAGTAGGGACAGCAGACACCGGGGAGCTGTTTTTT. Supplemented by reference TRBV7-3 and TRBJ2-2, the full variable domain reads GAGVSQTPSNKVTEKGKYVELRCDPISGHTALYWYRQSLGQGPEFLIYFQGTGAADDSGLPNDRFFAVRPEGSVSTLKIQRTERGDSAVYLCASSLVGTADTGELFFGEGSRLTVL.

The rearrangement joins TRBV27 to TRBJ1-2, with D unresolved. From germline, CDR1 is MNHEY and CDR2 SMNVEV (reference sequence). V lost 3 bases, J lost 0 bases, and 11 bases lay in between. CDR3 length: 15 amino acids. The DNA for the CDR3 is TGTGCCAGCAGTTTGAGGCAGCGCCCTAACTATGGCTACACCTTC. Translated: CASSLRQRPNYGYTF.

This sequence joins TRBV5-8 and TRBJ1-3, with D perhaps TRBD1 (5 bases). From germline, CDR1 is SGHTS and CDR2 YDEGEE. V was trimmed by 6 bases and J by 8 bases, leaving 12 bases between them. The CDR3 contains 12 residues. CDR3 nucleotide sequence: TGTGCCAGCAACAGGCGAGGATACACCATATATTTT. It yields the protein CASNRRGYTIYF.

CDR3 sequence (DNA): TGTGCCACCGACACCGGTTGGGGTGAGCAGTTCTTC. It specifies CATDTGWGEQFF. The chain joins TRBV2 to TRBJ2-1, with D uncertain. Germline CDR1 and CDR2: SNHLY and FYNNEI. Trimming left V 10 bases short and J 9 bases short, with 16 bases between. The CDR3 covers 12 residues.

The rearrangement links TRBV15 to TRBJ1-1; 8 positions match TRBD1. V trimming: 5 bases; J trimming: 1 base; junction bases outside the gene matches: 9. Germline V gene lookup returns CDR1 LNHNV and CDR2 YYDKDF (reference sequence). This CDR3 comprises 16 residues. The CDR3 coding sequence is TGTGCCACCAGCGGAGGACAGGGATGGAGGAACACTGAAGCTTTCTTT. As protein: CATSGGQGWRNTEAFF.

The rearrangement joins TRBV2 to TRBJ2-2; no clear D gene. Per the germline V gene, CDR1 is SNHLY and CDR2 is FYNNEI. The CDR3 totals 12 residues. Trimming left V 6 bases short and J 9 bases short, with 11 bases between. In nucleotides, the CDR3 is TGTGCCAGCAGCCCGAATGGAAGGGAGCTGTTTTTT. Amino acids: CASSPNGRELFF.

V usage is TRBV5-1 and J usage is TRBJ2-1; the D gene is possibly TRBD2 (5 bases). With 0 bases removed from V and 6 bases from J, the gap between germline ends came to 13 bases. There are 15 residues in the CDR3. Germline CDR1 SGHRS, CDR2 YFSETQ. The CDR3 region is CASSLVSREPNEQFF. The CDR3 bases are TGCGCCAGCAGCTTGGTCTCAAGGGAGCCCAATGAGCAGTTCTTC. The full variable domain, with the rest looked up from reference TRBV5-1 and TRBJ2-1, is KAGVTQTPRYLIKTRGQQVTLSCSPISGHRSVSWYQQTPGQGLQFLFEYFSETQRNKGNFPGRFSGRQFSNSRSEMNVSTLELGDSALYLCASSLVSREPNEQFFGPGTRLTVL.

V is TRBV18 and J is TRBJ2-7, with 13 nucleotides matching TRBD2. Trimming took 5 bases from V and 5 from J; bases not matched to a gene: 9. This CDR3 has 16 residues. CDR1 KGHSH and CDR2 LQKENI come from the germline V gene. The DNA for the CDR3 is TGTGCCAGCTCATCTGGACTAGCGGGAGTAGTAGACGAGCAGTACTTC. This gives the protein CASSSGLAGVVDEQYF.

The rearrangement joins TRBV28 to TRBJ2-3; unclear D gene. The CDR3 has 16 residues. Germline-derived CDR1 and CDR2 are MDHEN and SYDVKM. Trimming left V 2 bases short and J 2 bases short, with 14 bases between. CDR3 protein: CASSLTWRNPTDTQYF. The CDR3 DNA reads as TGTGCCAGCAGTTTAACCTGGCGGAACCCCACAGATACGCAGTATTTT. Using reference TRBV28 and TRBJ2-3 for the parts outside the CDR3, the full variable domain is DVKVTQSSRYLVKRTGEKVFLECVQDMDHENMFWYRQDPGLGLRLIYFSYDVKMKEKGDIPEGYSVSREKKERFSLILESASTNQTSMYLCASSLTWRNPTDTQYFGPGTRLTVL.

CDR3 sequence (DNA): TGCGCCAGCAGCTTGGAGCGGGGGTGGGGCACTGAAGCTTTCTTT. Its protein is CASSLERGWGTEAFF. The rearrangement uses TRBV5-1 and TRBJ1-1, with D perhaps TRBD1 (5 bases). This CDR3 region has 15 residues. The V and J ends lost 0 bases and 4 bases respectively, with 13 bases between them. CDR1 SGHRS and CDR2 YFSETQ come from the germline V gene.

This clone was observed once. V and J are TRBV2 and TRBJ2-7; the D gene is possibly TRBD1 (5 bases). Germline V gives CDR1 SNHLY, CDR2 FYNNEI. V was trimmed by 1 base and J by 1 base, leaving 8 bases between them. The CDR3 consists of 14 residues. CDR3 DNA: TGTGCCAGCAGTGAAGAGACAGTGTCCTACGAGCAGTACTTC. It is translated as CASSEETVSYEQYF.

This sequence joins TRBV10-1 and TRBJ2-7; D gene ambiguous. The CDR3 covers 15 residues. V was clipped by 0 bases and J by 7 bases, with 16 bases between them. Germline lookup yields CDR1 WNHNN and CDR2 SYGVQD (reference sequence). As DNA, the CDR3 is TGCGCCAGCAGTGAGTCCCTAGGGCAGGCTAGTGAGCAGTACTTC. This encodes CASSESLGQASEQYF.

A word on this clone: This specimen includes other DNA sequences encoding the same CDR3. The CDR3 reads CASSYSSYQPQHF. As DNA, the CDR3 is TGTGCCAGCAGTTACTCTTCATATCAGCCCCAGCATTTT. This chain connects TRBV6-5 to TRBJ1-5, with D unresolved. The germline gives CDR1 MNHEY, CDR2 SVGAGI. The CDR3 has 13 amino acids. The V end lost 0 bases, the J end lost 5 bases, and 5 bases lay between the germline ends.

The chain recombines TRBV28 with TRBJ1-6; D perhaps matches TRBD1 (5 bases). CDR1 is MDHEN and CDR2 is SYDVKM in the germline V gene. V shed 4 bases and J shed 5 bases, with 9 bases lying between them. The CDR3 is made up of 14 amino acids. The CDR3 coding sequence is TGTGCCAGCAGTTGGGCCAGGGATAATTCACCCCTCCACTTT. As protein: CASSWARDNSPLHF.

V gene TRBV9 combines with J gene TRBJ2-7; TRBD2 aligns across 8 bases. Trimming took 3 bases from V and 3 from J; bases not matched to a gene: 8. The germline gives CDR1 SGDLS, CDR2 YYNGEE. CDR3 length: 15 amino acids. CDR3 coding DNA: TGTGCCAGCAGCGCGGGTAGCGGGACGGGCTACGAGCAGTACTTC. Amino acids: CASSAGSGTGYEQYF.

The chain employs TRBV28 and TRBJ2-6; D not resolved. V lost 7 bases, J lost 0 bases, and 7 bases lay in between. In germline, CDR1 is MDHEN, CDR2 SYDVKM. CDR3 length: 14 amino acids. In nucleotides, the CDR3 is TGTGCCAGCACCACAGCCTCTGGGGCCAACGTCCTGACTTTC. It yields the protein CASTTASGANVLTF.

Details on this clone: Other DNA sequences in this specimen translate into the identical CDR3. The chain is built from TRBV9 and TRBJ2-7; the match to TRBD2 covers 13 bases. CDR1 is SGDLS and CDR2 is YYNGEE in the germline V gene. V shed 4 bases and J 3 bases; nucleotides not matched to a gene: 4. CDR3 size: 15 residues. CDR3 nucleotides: TGTGCCAGCAGCCCGGGACTAGCGGGGAACTACGAGCAGTACTTC. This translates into CASSPGLAGNYEQYF. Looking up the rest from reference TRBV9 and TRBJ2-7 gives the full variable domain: DSGVTQTPKHLITATGQRVTLRCSPRSGDLSVYWYQQSLDQGLQFLIQYYNGEERAKGNILERFSAQQFPDLHSELNLSSLELGDSALYFCASSPGLAGNYEQYFGPGTRLTVT.

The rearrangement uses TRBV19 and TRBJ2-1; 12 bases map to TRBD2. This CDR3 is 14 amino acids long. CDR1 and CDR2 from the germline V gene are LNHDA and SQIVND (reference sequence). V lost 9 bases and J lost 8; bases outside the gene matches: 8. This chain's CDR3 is CARYLAGGPYEQFF. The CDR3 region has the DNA TGTGCCAGATACCTAGCGGGAGGGCCCTATGAGCAGTTCTTC.